This TCR beta chain was identified in a study of cytomegalovirus exposure and HLA in healthy donors. This CDR3 is 17 amino acids long. J lost 7 bases, V lost 0 bases, and 11 bases had no gene match. Germline V gives CDR1 SGDLS, CDR2 YYNGEE. Libraries were prepared by immunoSEQ multiplex PCR; TCRdb keeps only in-frame clonotypes and omits some of them. The sample records 100,000 to 150,000 clones, approximately 92% being singletons. The sequence was collected from a woman under 30 in good health and CMV-seronegative. This rearrangement joins TRBV9 to TRBJ1-5; 9 bases agree with TRBD1. Sequencing was carried out using PBMCs. Written as DNA, the CDR3 is TGTGCCAGCAGCGTAGATGATGGGGGACAGGGTACCCAGCCCCAGCATTTT. This encodes CASSVDDGGQGTQPQHF.